The next 13 T cell receptor beta chains were all read from a single sample in a study of chemoradiotherapy in HPV16-positive cancers. Method: immunoSEQ multiplex PCR; TCRdb's copy keeps in-frame clones and lacks some. The data hold fewer than 2,500 clones, with roughly 86% observed a single time. Sequences were derived from tumor tissue, sampled from a patient who underwent chemoradiotherapy. The receptors shown here come from a human donor with HPV-associated anogenital cancer.

This sequence joins TRBV19 and TRBJ1-6; D remains ambiguous. Germline CDR1 is LNHDA and CDR2 is SQIVND (reference sequence). V dropped 10 bases and J dropped 8 bases, with 12 bases sitting between them. CDR3 size: 12 residues. The DNA of the CDR3 is TGTGCCACTGGCACGGATTATTCACCCCTCCACTTT. Translated: CATGTDYSPLHF.

The V call is TRBV19, the J call TRBJ2-3, with D perhaps matching TRBD1 or TRBD2 (5 bases each). The V end was cut by 10 bases, the J end by 0 bases, with 20 bases between. The CDR3 has 16 amino acids. Germline V gene sequence: CDR1 LNHDA, CDR2 SQIVND (reference sequence). This CDR3 reads CATKRDGGTSTDTQYF. Written as DNA, the CDR3 is TGTGCCACCAAAAGGGACGGCGGTACTAGCACAGATACGCAGTATTTT.

This chain connects TRBV11-2 to TRBJ1-5; D gene unclear. The CDR3 has 13 amino acids. Germline-derived CDR1 and CDR2 are SGHAT and FQNNGV. V was clipped by 2 bases and J by 5 bases, with 7 bases between them. Here the CDR3 reads CASSLNLDQPQHF. The CDR3 bases are TGTGCCAGCAGCTTAAACCTAGATCAGCCCCAGCATTTT.

This clone was recorded a few times. The chain combines TRBV7-9 with TRBJ1-1, with D unresolved. The CDR3 is made up of 11 amino acids. With 0 bases removed from V and 11 bases from J, the gap between germline ends came to 7 bases. In germline, CDR1 is SEHNR, CDR2 FQNEAQ (reference sequence). The CDR3 loop reads CASSLADWAFF. CDR3 DNA sequence: TGTGCCAGCAGCTTAGCGGATTGGGCTTTCTTT.

This clone was counted a few times. This chain connects TRBV9 to TRBJ2-2; D may be TRBD2 (5 bases). The length of the CDR3 is 14 residues. V was trimmed by 3 bases and J by 8 bases, leaving 14 bases between them. Germline CDR1 and CDR2: SGDLS and YYNGEE. The CDR3 region has the DNA TGTGCCAGCAGCGAAAAGGGAGACTGGGGGGAGCTGTTTTTT. It specifies CASSEKGDWGELFF.

This chain links TRBV9 with TRBJ2-5, with TRBD2 identical over 11 bases. Germline CDR1 reads SGDLS; CDR2 reads YYNGEE. The CDR3 contains 16 residues. J gave up 2 bases and V 3 bases, and 6 bases lay outside the gene matches. The DNA of the CDR3 is TGTGCCAGCAGCGCCTTAGCGGGAGGGTATCAAGAGACCCAGTACTTC. It is translated as CASSALAGGYQETQYF.

V and J are TRBV4-2 and TRBJ2-2, with TRBD2 matching 14 bases. Looked up from germline, CDR1 is LGHNA and CDR2 is YNFKEQ. V shed 0 bases, J shed 0 bases, and the junction held 12 bases outside the gene matches. The CDR3 runs to 22 residues. The CDR3 nucleotides read TGTGCCAGCAGCCAAGATCCGTCGTGGGGGACTAGCGGGAGCACGAACACCGGGGAGCTGTTTTTT. Its protein is CASSQDPSWGTSGSTNTGELFF.

J is TRBJ1-6 and V is TRBV11-3, with D tentatively TRBD1 (5 bases). Germline V gene sequence: CDR1 SGHNT, CDR2 YENEEA. V lost 4 bases to trimming and J lost 5 bases, with 9 bases between them. The CDR3 runs 14 residues. This chain's CDR3 is CASSSGRNNSPLHF. As DNA, the CDR3 is TGTGCCAGCAGCTCGGGACGTAATAATTCACCCCTCCACTTT.

This sequence joins TRBV18 and TRBJ2-5; the D is unclear. Trimming took off 3 bases at V and 1 base at J, with 6 bases between the two ends. The CDR3 extends over 13 amino acids. CDR1 is KGHSH and CDR2 is LQKENI in the germline V gene. The CDR3 protein is CASSPKSQETQYF. The DNA of the CDR3 is TGTGCCAGCTCACCGAAGAGCCAAGAGACCCAGTACTTC. The entire variable domain, with the rest obtained from reference TRBV18 and TRBJ2-5, is as follows: NAGVMQNPRHLVRRRGQEARLRCSPMKGHSHVYWYRQLPEEGLKFMVYLQKENIIDESGMPKERFSAEFPKEGPSILRIQQVVRGDSAAYFCASSPKSQETQYFGPGTRLLVL.

The chain employs TRBV2 and TRBJ1-2; D gene uncertain. V lost 4 bases to trimming and J lost 8 bases, with 11 bases between them. CDR1 and CDR2 from the germline V gene are SNHLY and FYNNEI. The CDR3 has 12 residues. The chain's CDR3 is CASSVNTEGYTF. The CDR3 DNA sequence: TGTGCCAGCAGTGTGAATACGGAAGGCTACACCTTC.

V is TRBV5-3 and J is TRBJ1-2, with D unresolved. TRBV5-3 is treated as an ORF (open reading frame) with a function not yet certain. V was pared by 5 bases and J by 3 bases, with 8 bases between. This CDR3 spans 12 amino acids. In DNA, the CDR3 is TGTGCCAGAAGACCTGGACACTATGGCTACACCTTC. Translating gives CARRPGHYGYTF.

This clone was found a few times. This rearrangement joins TRBV11-2 to TRBJ2-7, with D tentatively TRBD2 (6 bases). Germline CDR1 SGHAT, CDR2 FQNNGV. This CDR3 has 14 amino acids. V gave up 1 base and J gave up 5 bases, with 12 bases separating them. The CDR3 DNA reads as TGTGCCAGCAGCTTAGGGAGGGGCCCCCACGAGCAGTACTTC. This codes for CASSLGRGPHEQYF.

The rearrangement uses TRBV28 and TRBJ1-2; 7 bases agree with TRBD1. There are 15 residues in the CDR3. V lost 6 bases and J lost 5; bases outside the gene matches: 12. The germline V gene encodes CDR1 MDHEN and CDR2 SYDVKM. Here the CDR3 reads CASSPPGGRWYGYTF. The DNA of the CDR3 is TGTGCCAGCAGCCCCCCAGGGGGGCGCTGGTATGGCTACACCTTC.